One and the same sample provided the 26 T cell receptor beta chains below, sequenced in a study of identical twins (dated by TCRdb to about 2016). Libraries came from 5' RACE. Sequenced on an Illumina HiSeq 2000. TCRdb redid the processing of the public reads, applying fastp at Q25 and MiXCR, and retained in-frame beta chains. A single entry per CDR3 protein holds the most common genes and DNA from its merged rows. In this sample the table shows about 530,000 distinct CDR3 sequences, nearly 15% of which occur a single time. Jointly, the top ten make up roughly 0.46% of the sample. These data also featured in a second study, about yellow fever vaccine responses in identical twins.

Material: CD4+ T cells sorted from blood. The receptors were sampled from a woman between 18 and 30 years old in good health.

Only a few counts were recorded for this clonotype. The rearrangement joins TRBV20-1 to TRBJ2-7; D ambiguous. This CDR3 region has 15 residues. Trimming removed 3 bases from V and 0 bases from J, with 15 bases in between. The germline CDR1 and CDR2 sequences are DFQATT and SNEGSKA (reference sequence). As DNA, the CDR3 is TGCAGTGCTAGTTTGCCGGACCGTTCCTCCTACGAGCAGTACTTC. Its protein product is CSASLPDRSSYEQYF.

CDR3 residues: CASSNQGAYPYEQYF. The CDR3 region has the DNA TGTGCCAGCAGCAACCAGGGGGCCTACCCCTACGAGCAGTACTTC. The gene calls are TRBV7-9 and TRBJ2-7; 8 bases are a match to TRBD1. CDR1 is SEHNR and CDR2 is FQNEAQ in the germline V gene (reference sequence). The CDR3 is 15 residues long. Losses at the gene ends were 5 bases for V and 2 bases for J; bases not matched to a gene: 8. The variable domain in full, completed from reference TRBV7-9 and TRBJ2-7, reads DTGVSQNPRHKITKRGQNVTFRCDPISEHNRLYWYRQTLGQGPEFLTYFQNEAQLEKSRLLSDRFSAERPKGSFSTLEIQRTEQGDSAMYLCASSNQGAYPYEQYFGPGTRLTVT.

This clonotype was detected a few times. This rearrangement joins TRBV2 to TRBJ2-2; D is unresolved. This CDR3 is built from 12 residues. Per germline, CDR1 SNHLY and CDR2 FYNNEI. The V end lost 1 base, the J end lost 8 bases, and 5 bases lay between the germline ends. CDR3 region: CASSEVVGELFF. CDR3 coding DNA: TGTGCCAGCAGTGAAGTGGTTGGGGAGCTGTTTTTT.

This chain uses TRBV28 with TRBJ1-1; D unclear. The CDR3 is made up of 15 amino acids. V lost 6 bases and J lost 4, with 18 bases in between. CDR1 and CDR2 (germline): MDHEN, SYDVKM. The CDR3 reads CASRPTGRSGTEAFF. The CDR3 coding sequence is TGTGCCAGCAGACCCACCGGCCGATCTGGCACTGAAGCTTTCTTT.

This chain joins TRBV7-3 and TRBJ2-3; TRBD2 aligns across 11 bases. In germline, CDR1 is SGHTA, CDR2 FQGTGA. This CDR3 has 15 amino acids. Trimming took 5 bases from V and 4 from J; bases not matched to a gene: 5. Written as DNA, the CDR3 is TGTGCCAGCAGCCCAACTAGCGGGAGTGCAGATACGCAGTATTTT. The encoded protein is CASSPTSGSADTQYF.

The chain recombines TRBV7-6 with TRBJ2-3; D is undetermined. Germline V lookup: CDR1 SGHVS, CDR2 FNYEAQ. Trimming shortened V by 5 bases and J by 0 bases, and 15 bases separated the two germline ends. This CDR3 spans 16 amino acids. The CDR3 loop is CASSPLLPASTDTQYF. As DNA, the CDR3 is TGTGCCAGCAGCCCACTACTCCCGGCTAGCACAGATACGCAGTATTTT.

This clonotype was seen only a few times. The chain carries TRBV10-2 and TRBJ2-6, with 9 bases identical to TRBD1. The CDR3 is 17 residues long. The ends lost 8 bases at V and 0 bases at J; junction bases unmatched: 8. CDR1 and CDR2 (germline): WSHSY, SAAADI. The CDR3 reads CASQSDRGISGANVLTF. The CDR3 coding sequence is TGCGCCAGCCAGAGCGACAGGGGGATCTCTGGGGCCAACGTCCTGACTTTC.

The chain links TRBV18 to TRBJ2-7, with 7 bases identical to TRBD1. Germline loops: CDR1 KGHSH, CDR2 LQKENI. Germline trimming cut 3 bases from V and 3 bases from J; bases unmatched to any gene: 5. The CDR3 has 14 residues. The CDR3 region is CASSPEGQNYEQYV. CDR3 nucleotide sequence: TGTGCCAGCTCACCTGAGGGACAGAACTACGAGCAGTACGTC.

This clonotype was seen a few times. This CDR3 is CASSLADVGVYEQYF. The CDR3 nucleotides are TGTGCCAGCAGCTTGGCCGACGTGGGGGTCTACGAGCAGTACTTC. V is TRBV5-5 and J is TRBJ2-7; perhaps D is TRBD1 or TRBD2 (5 bases each). Germline lookup yields CDR1 SGHKS and CDR2 YYEKEE (reference sequence). The CDR3 is made up of 15 amino acids. V was cut by 0 bases and J by 3 bases, with 13 bases left in between.

This clonotype turned up a few times. The chain has TRBV12-3 or TRBV12-4 and TRBJ1-1, with no clear D. CDR3 length: 14 amino acids. Between the trimmed V and J ends, which lost 1 base and 1 base, there was a span of 7 bases. CDR3: CASSLVSRNTEAFF. As DNA, the CDR3 is TGTGCCAGCAGTTTAGTAAGCAGGAACACTGAAGCTTTCTTT.

This chain links TRBV29-1 with TRBJ2-7; D ambiguous. This CDR3 has 12 residues. V was cut by 2 bases and J by 3 bases, with 8 bases left in between. The germline V gene has CDR1 SQVTM and CDR2 ANQGSEA. The CDR3 is CSVEMRRYEQYF. CDR3 DNA sequence: TGCAGCGTTGAAATGAGGCGCTACGAGCAGTACTTC.

A few counts support this clonotype. The CDR3 DNA reads as TGTGCCAGCAGTTTGTGGCAGGGGGCAAAAGAGCAGTACGTC. It codes for CASSLWQGAKEQYV. The V call is TRBV12-3 or TRBV12-4, the J call TRBJ2-7; 8 nucleotides match TRBD1. V dropped 3 bases and J dropped 7; count of bases not matched to a gene: 8. This CDR3 is 14 amino acids long.

The genes are TRBV6-2 or TRBV6-3 and TRBJ2-2, with a possible D match to TRBD2 (6 bases). Germline V gives CDR1 MNHEY, CDR2 SVGEGT. V gave up 7 bases and J gave up 5 bases, with 14 bases separating them. The CDR3 spans 14 residues. DNA for the CDR3: TGTGCCAGCACGGAGGGAATGGCGACCGGGGAGCTGTTTTTT. This codes for CASTEGMATGELFF.

The rearrangement links TRBV7-9 to TRBJ1-4; 10 nucleotides align to TRBD1. Germline CDR1 is SEHNR and CDR2 is FQNEAQ (reference sequence). V lost 5 bases and J lost 7; bases outside the gene matches: 7. The CDR3 runs 15 residues. In nucleotides, the CDR3 is TGTGCCAGCAGCCCCGGGGACAGGGGTGGTGAAAAACTGTTTTTT. It specifies CASSPGDRGGEKLFF.

This clonotype appeared many times. The chain has TRBV6-5 and TRBJ1-1; D not resolved. CDR3 length equals 15 residues. Germline CDR1 is MNHEY and CDR2 is SVGAGI. Trimming removed 0 bases from V and 0 bases from J, with 8 bases in between. The DNA for the CDR3 is TGTGCCAGCAGTTACTCGATTTGGCTGAACACTGAAGCTTTCTTT. It codes for CASSYSIWLNTEAFF.

This clonotype was seen ten or more times. V and J are TRBV20-1 and TRBJ2-5; TRBD2 matches at 8 bases. Germline trimming cut 0 bases from V and 5 bases from J; bases unmatched to any gene: 8. Germline CDR1 DFQATT, CDR2 SNEGSKA (reference sequence). CDR3 length: 15 residues. The CDR3 region has the DNA TGCAGTGCTAGAGATATGGCGGGAGGTATGGAGACCCAGTACTTC. It specifies CSARDMAGGMETQYF.

There are many counts of this clonotype. The chain uses TRBV15 and TRBJ2-4; 7 nucleotides align to TRBD2. Trimming at V came to 0 bases and at J to 3 bases, leaving 5 bases not matched to a gene. The CDR3 contains 16 residues. Germline V CDR1 and CDR2: LNHNV, YYDKDF (reference sequence). CDR3 nucleotide sequence: TGTGCCACCAGCAGAGATGAGGGAGGGGACAAAAACATTCAGTACTTC. This encodes CATSRDEGGDKNIQYF.

This clonotype occurred a few times. The V call is TRBV10-3, the J call TRBJ2-3; unclear D gene. Germline-derived CDR1 and CDR2 are ENHRY and SYGVKD. Trimming removed 3 bases at V and 4 bases at J, with 14 bases between. This CDR3 is 15 amino acids long. CDR3 loop: CAISDISKGADTQYF. CDR3 DNA: TGTGCCATCAGTGATATTAGCAAGGGCGCAGATACGCAGTATTTT.

This clonotype was picked up a small number of times. The chain employs TRBV27 and TRBJ1-1; no firm D call. Between the trimmed V and J ends, which lost 4 bases and 1 base, there was a span of 10 bases. CDR1 is MNHEY, CDR2 SMNVEV, per germline (reference sequence). The CDR3 sequence is 14 residues long. The CDR3 here is CASSWSSGNTEAFF. The CDR3 bases are TGTGCCAGCAGTTGGTCCAGTGGGAACACTGAAGCTTTCTTT.

This clonotype was seen repeatedly, ten times or more. V and J are TRBV12-3 or TRBV12-4 and TRBJ2-3; D not certain. The CDR3 has 11 amino acids. Trimming took off 7 bases at V and 3 bases at J, with 5 bases between the two ends. This CDR3 is CASTRTDTQYF. The CDR3, as DNA: TGTGCCAGCACCAGGACAGATACGCAGTATTTT.

This clonotype was observed a few times. The J gene is TRBJ2-1, the V gene TRBV29-1; D uncertain. Germline CDR1 reads SQVTM; CDR2 reads ANQGSEA. V lost 4 bases, J lost 2 bases, and 9 bases lay in between. CDR3 length equals 13 residues. In nucleotides, the CDR3 is TGCAGCGTTGTTTTGCCGACCTACAATGAGCAGTTCTTC. Protein product: CSVVLPTYNEQFF.

The DNA for the CDR3 is TGCAGTGCTAGAAAGGGGGCCGCCGTCAAACACTACGAGCAGTACTTC. Residues: CSARKGAAVKHYEQYF. The chain combines TRBV20-1 with TRBJ2-7; 7 bases agree with TRBD1. The CDR3 has 16 amino acids. Germline CDR1 and CDR2: DFQATT and SNEGSKA (reference sequence). V trimming: 2 bases; J trimming: 3 bases; junction bases outside the gene matches: 13.

In this sample, this clonotype turned up a few times. The chain employs TRBV4-2 and TRBJ1-1, with a possible D match to TRBD1 (6 bases). Trimming pared 4 bases from V and 1 base from J, leaving 16 bases between. The germline V gene encodes CDR1 LGHNA and CDR2 YNFKEQ. CDR3 length: 16 residues. The CDR3 loop reads CASSPPDRPKNTEAFF. The CDR3 coding sequence is TGTGCCAGCAGCCCCCCGGACAGACCAAAGAACACTGAAGCTTTCTTT.

In this sample, this clonotype turned up many times. CDR3 residues: CASSLGRDGETQYF. In DNA form, the CDR3 reads TGTGCCAGCAGCTTAGGTCGAGATGGGGAGACCCAGTACTTC. The V and J genes are TRBV7-8 and TRBJ2-5, with D unresolved. Germline V gives CDR1 SGHVS, CDR2 FQNEAQ. The length of the CDR3 is 14 residues. V was pared by 1 base and J by 5 bases, with 11 bases between.

This clonotype was counted only a few times. This rearrangement joins TRBV6-1 to TRBJ2-5, with unresolved D. CDR1 and CDR2 (germline): MNHNS, SASEGT. This CDR3 spans 14 amino acids. With 8 bases removed from V and 5 bases from J, the gap between germline ends came to 18 bases. The DNA for the CDR3 is TGTGCCAGCTCCCGACCCATAGTGGGTGAGACCCAGTACTTC. It specifies CASSRPIVGETQYF.

This chain uses TRBV10-3 with TRBJ2-7; 12 bases match TRBD2. With V trimmed by 3 bases and J by 3 bases, 3 bases remained unmatched. Germline V gene lookup returns CDR1 ENHRY and CDR2 SYGVKD. This CDR3 spans 15 amino acids. CDR3 nucleotide sequence: TGTGCCATCAGTGACCCGACTAGCGGGGGCTACGAGCAGTACGTC. Residues: CAISDPTSGGYEQYV.